These 9 T cell receptor beta chains share one sample of origin, sequenced in a study of blood T cell repertoires in COVID-19. Method: immunoSEQ multiplex PCR; TCRdb's copy keeps in-frame clones and lacks some. The table lists approximately 82,000 clones, approximately 78% of them singletons. The sample comprised peripheral blood. These receptor sequences come from a middle-aged man with active or convalescent COVID-19.

The V gene is TRBV4-1, the J gene TRBJ2-1; TRBD1 agrees at 11 bases. The germline V gene encodes CDR1 MGHRA and CDR2 YSYEKL. V gave up 4 bases and J gave up 6 bases; unmatched junction bases: 8. The CDR3 covers 16 residues. CDR3 sequence (DNA): TGCGCCAGCAGCCCTTCCGGGACAGGGGGTTTCAATGAGCAGTTCTTC. Its protein is CASSPSGTGGFNEQFF.

V usage is TRBV15 and J usage is TRBJ2-7, with 12 bases that match TRBD2. Germline V gene lookup returns CDR1 LNHNV and CDR2 YYDKDF (reference sequence). CDR3 length: 17 residues. V shed 3 bases, J shed 7 bases, and the junction held 13 bases outside the gene matches. CDR3 amino acids: CATSSSSGTSGRGEQYF. Written as DNA, the CDR3 is TGTGCCACCAGCAGCAGCTCCGGGACTAGCGGGCGGGGGGAGCAGTACTTC.

This clone was counted once. The V gene is TRBV4-1, the J gene TRBJ2-5, with 8 nucleotides matching TRBD2. The CDR3 is 16 residues long. Per germline, CDR1 MGHRA and CDR2 YSYEKL. The ends lost 1 base at V and 1 base at J; junction bases unmatched: 5. CDR3 residues: CASSQGLAYPQETQYF. For the CDR3, the DNA is TGCGCCAGCAGCCAAGGACTAGCGTACCCCCAAGAGACCCAGTACTTC.

The genes are TRBV7-9 and TRBJ2-3; TRBD1 aligns across 10 bases. The CDR3 sequence is 15 residues long. Trimming cost V 4 bases and J 6 bases; bases outside gene matches: 7. Germline V gene data show CDR1 as SEHNR and CDR2 as FQNEAQ (reference sequence). The CDR3 nucleotides read TGTGCCAGCAGCTATGGGACAGGGGATTCGGATACGCAGTATTTT. Translation: CASSYGTGDSDTQYF. The variable domain in full, with the rest retrieved from reference TRBV7-9 and TRBJ2-3, is DTGVSQNPRHKITKRGQNVTFRCDPISEHNRLYWYRQTLGQGPEFLTYFQNEAQLEKSRLLSDRFSAERPKGSFSTLEIQRTEQGDSAMYLCASSYGTGDSDTQYFGPGTRLTVL.

A note on this clone: This sample includes further DNA sequences coding for the same CDR3. The chain is built from TRBV10-3 and TRBJ1-2; D may be TRBD1 (6 bases). This CDR3 is 14 amino acids long. Trimming removed 2 bases from V and 2 bases from J, with 9 bases in between. Germline V gene sequence: CDR1 ENHRY, CDR2 SYGVKD. In DNA, the CDR3 is TGTGCCATCAGTGAGGGAACAGGGAACTATGGCTACACCTTC. This gives the protein CAISEGTGNYGYTF.

This clone has at least ten counts. The V gene is TRBV7-9, the J gene TRBJ1-3, with D possibly matching TRBD1 (6 bases). CDR1 and CDR2 (germline): SEHNR, FQNEAQ (reference sequence). V dropped 5 bases and J dropped 0 bases, with 11 bases sitting between them. The CDR3 is made up of 15 amino acids. The CDR3 sequence is CASSGQSYSGNTIYF. CDR3 DNA: TGTGCCAGCAGCGGACAGTCCTACTCTGGAAACACCATATATTTT.

This clone was counted between two and nine times. Here the CDR3 DNA reads TGCAGTGCTAGTTCCACGGGTACTCCTCGCTACGAGCAGTACTTC. This translates into CSASSTGTPRYEQYF. V usage is TRBV20-1 and J usage is TRBJ2-7; D call uncertain. The CDR3 is 15 amino acids. Germline CDR1 DFQATT, CDR2 SNEGSKA (reference sequence). The V end was cut by 3 bases, the J end by 3 bases, with 18 bases between.

This chain uses TRBV27 with TRBJ2-7; 8 nucleotides line up with TRBD1. CDR1 is MNHEY and CDR2 is SMNVEV in the germline V gene (reference sequence). The CDR3 runs 14 residues. Trimming cost V 3 bases and J 3 bases; bases outside gene matches: 4. The CDR3 region has the DNA TGTGCCAGCAGTTTGACGGGACAGGTCTACGAGCAGTACTTC. Its translation is CASSLTGQVYEQYF.

This chain uses TRBV28 with TRBJ1-5; 11 bases line up with TRBD1. Germline-derived CDR1 and CDR2 are MDHEN and SYDVKM. This CDR3 spans 15 amino acids. After removal of 9 bases from V and 6 bases from J, the junction contained 10 bases not matched to a gene. This CDR3 is CASFGQGAGGQPQHF. CDR3 bases: TGTGCCAGTTTTGGACAGGGGGCCGGGGGTCAGCCCCAGCATTTT. Combining the CDR3 with reference TRBV28 and TRBJ1-5 gives the whole variable domain DVKVTQSSRYLVKRTGEKVFLECVQDMDHENMFWYRQDPGLGLRLIYFSYDVKMKEKGDIPEGYSVSREKKERFSLILESASTNQTSMYLCASFGQGAGGQPQHFGDGTRLSIL.